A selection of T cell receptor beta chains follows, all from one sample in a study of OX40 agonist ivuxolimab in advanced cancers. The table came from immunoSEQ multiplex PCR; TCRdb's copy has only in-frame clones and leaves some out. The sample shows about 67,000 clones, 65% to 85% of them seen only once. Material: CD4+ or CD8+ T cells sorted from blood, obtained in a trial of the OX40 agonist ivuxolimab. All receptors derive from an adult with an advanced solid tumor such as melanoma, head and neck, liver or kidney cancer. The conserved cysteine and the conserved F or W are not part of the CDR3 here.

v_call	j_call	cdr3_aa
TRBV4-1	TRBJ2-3	ASGQGVDTQY
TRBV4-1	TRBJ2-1	ASSQAPISYNEQF
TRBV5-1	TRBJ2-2	ASSLNTNTGELF
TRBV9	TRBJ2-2	ASSVVLEHTGELF
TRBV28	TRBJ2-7	ASSLGLAGSYEQY
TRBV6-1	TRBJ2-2	ASTRVRGGTGELF
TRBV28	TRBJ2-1	ASSPGATRAQF
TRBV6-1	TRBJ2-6	ASSASGGASGANVLT
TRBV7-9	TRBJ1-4	ASSSGQGNNEKLF
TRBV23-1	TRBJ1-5	ASSHGLNNQPQH
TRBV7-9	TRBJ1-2	ASSLGGVQGAYGYT
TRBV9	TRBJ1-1	ASKVNTEAF
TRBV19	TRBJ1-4	ASSMAGSPNEKLF
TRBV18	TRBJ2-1	ASSPQQGVPNEQF
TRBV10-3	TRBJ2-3	AISESGGPSTDTQY
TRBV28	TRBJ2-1	ASGNVGLDEQF